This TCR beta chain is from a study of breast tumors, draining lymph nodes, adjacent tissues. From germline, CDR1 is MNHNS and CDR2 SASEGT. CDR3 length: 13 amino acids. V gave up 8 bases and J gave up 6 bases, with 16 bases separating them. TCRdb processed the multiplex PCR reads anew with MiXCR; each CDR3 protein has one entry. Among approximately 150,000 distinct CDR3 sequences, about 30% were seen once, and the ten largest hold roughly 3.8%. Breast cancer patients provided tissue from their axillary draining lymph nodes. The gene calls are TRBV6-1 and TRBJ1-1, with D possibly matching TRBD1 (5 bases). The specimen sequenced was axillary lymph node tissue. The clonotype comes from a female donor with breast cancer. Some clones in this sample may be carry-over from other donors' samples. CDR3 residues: CASLTGPASEAFF. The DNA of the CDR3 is TGTGCCAGCCTGACGGGGCCCGCTTCTGAAGCTTTCTTT.